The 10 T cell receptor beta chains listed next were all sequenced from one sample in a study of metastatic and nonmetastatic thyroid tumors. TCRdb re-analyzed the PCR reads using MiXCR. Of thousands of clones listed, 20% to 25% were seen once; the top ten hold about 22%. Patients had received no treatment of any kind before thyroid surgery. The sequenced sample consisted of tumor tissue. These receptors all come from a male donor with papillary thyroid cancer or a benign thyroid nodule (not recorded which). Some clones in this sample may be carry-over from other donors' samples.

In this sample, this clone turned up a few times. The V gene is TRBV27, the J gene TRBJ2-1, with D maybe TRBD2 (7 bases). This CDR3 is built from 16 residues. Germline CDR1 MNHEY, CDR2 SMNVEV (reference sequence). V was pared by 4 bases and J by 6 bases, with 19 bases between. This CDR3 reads CASSSHSAGAVNEQFF. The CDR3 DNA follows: TGTGCCAGCAGTTCCCATAGCGCGGGGGCCGTCAATGAGCAGTTCTTC.

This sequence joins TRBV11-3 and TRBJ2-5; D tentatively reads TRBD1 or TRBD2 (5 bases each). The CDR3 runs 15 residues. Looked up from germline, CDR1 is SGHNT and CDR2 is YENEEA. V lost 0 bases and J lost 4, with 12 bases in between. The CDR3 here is CASSLDRRTTETQYF. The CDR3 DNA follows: TGTGCCAGCAGCTTAGATCGGAGGACAACAGAGACCCAGTACTTC.

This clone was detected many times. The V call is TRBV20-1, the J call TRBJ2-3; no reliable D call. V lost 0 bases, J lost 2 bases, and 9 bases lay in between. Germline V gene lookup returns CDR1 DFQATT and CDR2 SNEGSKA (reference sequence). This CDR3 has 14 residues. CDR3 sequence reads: CSARDLRPTDTQYF. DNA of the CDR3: TGCAGTGCTAGAGATCTAAGGCCCACAGATACGCAGTATTTT.

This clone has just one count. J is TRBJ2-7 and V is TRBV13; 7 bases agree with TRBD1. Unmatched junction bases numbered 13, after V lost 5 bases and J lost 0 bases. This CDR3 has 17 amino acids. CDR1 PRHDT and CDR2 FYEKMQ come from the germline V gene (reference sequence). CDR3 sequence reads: CASSPPFPGQNSYEQYF. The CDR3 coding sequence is TGTGCCAGCAGCCCCCCCTTTCCGGGACAGAACTCCTACGAGCAGTACTTC.

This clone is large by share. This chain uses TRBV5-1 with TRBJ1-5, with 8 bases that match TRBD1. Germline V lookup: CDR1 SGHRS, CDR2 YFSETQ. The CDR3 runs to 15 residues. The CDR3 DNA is TGCACATGCAGCTATGGACAGGGTTGCAATCAGCCCCAGCATTTT. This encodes CTCSYGQGCNQPQHF.

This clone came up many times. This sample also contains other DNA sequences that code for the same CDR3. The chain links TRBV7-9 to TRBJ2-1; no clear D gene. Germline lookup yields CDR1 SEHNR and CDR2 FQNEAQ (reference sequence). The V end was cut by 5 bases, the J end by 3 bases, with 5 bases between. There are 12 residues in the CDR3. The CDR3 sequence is CASSRDYNEQFF. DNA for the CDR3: TGTGCCAGCAGCAGAGACTACAATGAGCAGTTCTTC.

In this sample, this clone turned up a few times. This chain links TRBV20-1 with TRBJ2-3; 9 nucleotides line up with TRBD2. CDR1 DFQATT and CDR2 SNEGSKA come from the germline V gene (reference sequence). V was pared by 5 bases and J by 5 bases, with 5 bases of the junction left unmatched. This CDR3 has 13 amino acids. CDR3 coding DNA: TGCAGTGCTCCGACTAGCGGAAAAGATACGCAGTATTTT. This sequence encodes CSAPTSGKDTQYF.

CDR3 loop: CATSALTGRNEQFF. The CDR3 DNA reads TGTGCCACCAGTGCCCTAACAGGGCGCAATGAGCAGTTCTTC. V gene TRBV24-1 combines with J gene TRBJ2-1; D is possibly TRBD1 (6 bases). Trimming cost V 5 bases and J 6 bases, with 13 bases left between them. CDR3 length: 14 amino acids. The V gene's germline CDR1 is KGHDR and CDR2 SFDVKD.

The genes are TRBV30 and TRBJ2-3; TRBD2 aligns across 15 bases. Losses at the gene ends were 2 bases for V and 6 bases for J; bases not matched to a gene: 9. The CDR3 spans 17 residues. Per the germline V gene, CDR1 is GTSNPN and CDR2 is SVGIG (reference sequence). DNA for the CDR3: TGTGCCTGGAGTACCTTAAGCGGACTAGCGGGAGGGGATACGCAGTATTTT. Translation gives CAWSTLSGLAGGDTQYF.

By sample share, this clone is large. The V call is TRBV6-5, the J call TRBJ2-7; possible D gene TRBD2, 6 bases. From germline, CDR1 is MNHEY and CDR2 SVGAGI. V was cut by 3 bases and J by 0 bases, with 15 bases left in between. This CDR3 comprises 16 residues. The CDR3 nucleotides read TGTGCCAGCAGTTATAGTGGGGGGAAGGGCTCCTACGAGCAGTACTTC. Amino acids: CASSYSGGKGSYEQYF.